Each of the 26 T cell receptor beta chains below was sequenced from the same sample in a study of technical replicates of blood from several donors. Using immunoSEQ multiplex PCR, the repertoire was profiled, and TCRdb retains in-frame clones only, with some absent. The table records 75,000 to 95,000 clones, under 95% of them present only once. Material for sequencing was T cells isolated from PBMCs. These receptors all stem from a human donor in good health.

This clone was detected ten times or more. The genes are TRBV19 and TRBJ2-2; 7 nucleotides line up with TRBD1. The CDR3 loop spans 17 amino acids. V shed 3 bases, J shed 1 base, and the junction held 8 bases outside the gene matches. Germline CDR1 and CDR2: LNHDA and SQIVND (reference sequence). CDR3 nucleotide sequence: TGTGCCAGTAGTATTGGGCGAGGGGGCTTGAACACCGGGGAGCTGTTTTTT. Translated: CASSIGRGGLNTGELFF. Full variable domain (rest looked up from reference TRBV19 and TRBJ2-2): DGGITQSPKYLFRKEGQNVTLSCEQNLNHDAMYWYRQDPGQGLRLIYYSQIVNDFQKGDIAEGYSVSREKKESFPLTVTSAQKNPTAFYLCASSIGRGGLNTGELFFGEGSRLTVL.

This clone was recorded only once. The J gene is TRBJ2-3, the V gene TRBV14; D is perhaps TRBD2 (5 bases). V shed 6 bases and J shed 2 bases, with 9 bases lying between them. The CDR3 totals 13 residues. The germline gives CDR1 SGHDN, CDR2 FVKESK. CDR3 DNA: TGTGCCAGCAGTCCGGGGATCACAGATACGCAGTATTTT. Translated: CASSPGITDTQYF. Supplemented by reference TRBV14 and TRBJ2-3, the full variable domain reads EAGVTQFPSHSVIEKGQTVTLRCDPISGHDNLYWYRRVMGKEIKFLLHFVKESKQDESGMPNNRFLAERTGGTYSTLKVQPAELEDSGVYFCASSPGITDTQYFGPGTRLTVL.

The chain has TRBV28 and TRBJ1-4; D uncertain. CDR3 size: 14 residues. The germline CDR1 and CDR2 sequences are MDHEN and SYDVKM. V was clipped by 3 bases and J by 0 bases, with 5 bases between them. In DNA form, the CDR3 reads TGTGCCAGCAGTTTGAGTGCAACTAATGAAAAACTGTTTTTT. Translated: CASSLSATNEKLFF. The full variable domain, in which reference TRBV28 and TRBJ1-4 provide the parts outside the CDR3, is DVKVTQSSRYLVKRTGEKVFLECVQDMDHENMFWYRQDPGLGLRLIYFSYDVKMKEKGDIPEGYSVSREKKERFSLILESASTNQTSMYLCASSLSATNEKLFFGSGTQLSVL.

The chain has TRBV30 and TRBJ1-2; the match to TRBD1 covers 7 bases. The V segment lost 0 bases and the J segment 7 bases; nucleotides outside the gene matches: 8. Germline lookup yields CDR1 GTSNPN and CDR2 SVGIG (reference sequence). The CDR3 runs 14 residues. This chain's CDR3 is CAWSVAGGRVGYTF. The CDR3 coding sequence is TGTGCCTGGAGTGTGGCAGGGGGTAGGGTTGGCTACACCTTC.

The chain couples TRBV5-1 to TRBJ1-3; D is unclear. This CDR3 is 14 amino acids long. Trimming stripped 0 bases from V and 4 bases from J, with 8 bases between. Germline-derived CDR1 and CDR2 are SGHRS and YFSETQ. CDR3 residues: CASSLDMAGNTIYF. The CDR3 coding sequence is TGCGCCAGCAGCTTGGACATGGCCGGAAACACCATATATTTT.

The gene calls are TRBV5-1 and TRBJ2-2; TRBD2 is a possible D gene (6 bases). The CDR3 is made up of 14 amino acids. V dropped 1 base and J dropped 7 bases, with 11 bases sitting between them. Germline V gives CDR1 SGHRS, CDR2 YFSETQ. The CDR3 is CASSLRRGVGELFF. DNA of the CDR3: TGCGCCAGCAGCTTGAGGCGGGGAGTCGGGGAGCTGTTTTTT.

The chain couples TRBV30 to TRBJ2-1; 7 positions match TRBD2. Germline V gene sequence: CDR1 GTSNPN, CDR2 SVGIG (reference sequence). This CDR3 has 12 amino acids. V dropped 5 bases and J dropped 5; count of bases not matched to a gene: 3. For the CDR3, the DNA is TGTGCCTGGCTAGCGGCCCACAATGAGCAGTTCTTC. It codes for CAWLAAHNEQFF.

The chain recombines TRBV5-4 with TRBJ1-2; D ambiguous. V was clipped by 2 bases and J by 2 bases, with 10 bases between them. Looked up from germline, CDR1 is SGHNT and CDR2 is YYREEE (reference sequence). CDR3 length: 14 residues. The CDR3: CASSFEDWNYGYTF. The CDR3 region has the DNA TGTGCCAGCAGCTTTGAGGATTGGAACTATGGCTACACCTTC.

The V call is TRBV7-9, the J call TRBJ2-7; TRBD2 aligns across 7 bases. The V and J ends lost 2 bases and 1 base, in that order; junction bases with no gene match: 8. The germline CDR1 and CDR2 sequences are SEHNR and FQNEAQ (reference sequence). The CDR3 has 16 residues. The DNA for the CDR3 is TGTGCCAGCAGCTTATCATCCAGCGGGGCGTCCTACGAGCAGTACTTC. Translating gives CASSLSSSGASYEQYF. Variable domain in full (rest from reference TRBV7-9 and TRBJ2-7): DTGVSQNPRHKITKRGQNVTFRCDPISEHNRLYWYRQTLGQGPEFLTYFQNEAQLEKSRLLSDRFSAERPKGSFSTLEIQRTEQGDSAMYLCASSLSSSGASYEQYFGPGTRLTVT.

This clone appeared once. The chain combines TRBV19 with TRBJ1-5; maybe TRBD1 (6 bases). V shed 7 bases and J shed 4 bases, with 11 bases lying between them. Per the germline V gene, CDR1 is LNHDA and CDR2 is SQIVND (reference sequence). This CDR3 is 13 amino acids long. The chain's CDR3 is CASIGGPNQPQHF. In nucleotides, the CDR3 is TGTGCCAGTATCGGGGGGCCTAATCAGCCCCAGCATTTT.

The J gene is TRBJ1-5, the V gene TRBV4-1; D gene uncertain. The CDR3 runs to 18 residues. Germline lookup yields CDR1 MGHRA and CDR2 YSYEKL. V dropped 1 base and J dropped 0 bases, with 16 bases sitting between them. In DNA form, the CDR3 reads TGCGCCAGCAGCCAAGTATACAATTCGAGGTATAGCAATCAGCCCCAGCATTTT. Translation gives CASSQVYNSRYSNQPQHF.

V and J are TRBV19 and TRBJ2-4; possible D gene TRBD2, 6 bases. V shed 5 bases and J shed 8 bases, with 10 bases lying between them. This CDR3 has 12 amino acids. The germline gives CDR1 LNHDA, CDR2 SQIVND (reference sequence). In DNA form, the CDR3 reads TGTGCCAGTAGTTCCAGGGAGGACATTCAGTACTTC. The encoded protein is CASSSREDIQYF.

The genes are TRBV28 and TRBJ2-5, with 9 nucleotides matching TRBD1. The CDR3 has 13 amino acids. Germline CDR1 reads MDHEN; CDR2 reads SYDVKM. V was pared by 6 bases and J by 7 bases, with 6 bases of the junction left unmatched. CDR3 residues: CASSPGQGVTQYF. As DNA, the CDR3 is TGTGCCAGCAGCCCGGGACAGGGAGTGACCCAGTACTTC.

CDR3 in amino acids: CASSAGLEATEQYF. In nucleotides, the CDR3 is TGTGCCAGCAGTGCGGGACTAGAAGCGACCGAGCAGTACTTC. The J gene is TRBJ2-7, the V gene TRBV25-1; TRBD2 matches at 8 bases. The germline gives CDR1 MGHDK, CDR2 SYGVNS. This CDR3 is built from 14 residues. The V gene end was trimmed by 4 bases and the J gene end by 6 bases; junction bases not matched to a gene: 8.

V and J are TRBV5-1 and TRBJ2-7; 9 positions match TRBD1. V dropped 3 bases and J dropped 4; count of bases not matched to a gene: 8. CDR3 length: 15 amino acids. Germline assignment: CDR1 SGHRS and CDR2 YFSETQ. In DNA, the CDR3 is TGCGCCAGCAGCTGGGGACAGGGATCACGGTACGAGCAGTACTTC. Encoded protein: CASSWGQGSRYEQYF.

The chain links TRBV13 to TRBJ1-4, with D maybe TRBD1 (5 bases). Germline V gene sequence: CDR1 PRHDT, CDR2 FYEKMQ (reference sequence). There are 13 residues in the CDR3. V gave up 5 bases and J gave up 8 bases, with 12 bases separating them. The chain's CDR3 is CASSPPGGEKLFF. The CDR3 bases are TGTGCCAGCAGCCCGCCGGGGGGGGAAAAACTGTTTTTT.

The chain combines TRBV28 with TRBJ2-7, with D maybe TRBD2 (6 bases). Germline assignment: CDR1 MDHEN and CDR2 SYDVKM. The germline V and J ends were trimmed by 1 base and 5 bases, with 15 bases remaining between them. CDR3 length: 15 residues. This CDR3 is CASSLSLYGGNEQYF. The DNA of the CDR3 is TGTGCCAGCAGTTTATCGTTATATGGAGGGAACGAGCAGTACTTC.

The rearrangement uses TRBV5-1 and TRBJ1-1, with D perhaps matching TRBD1 (6 bases). Germline V gene sequence: CDR1 SGHRS, CDR2 YFSETQ. The V end lost 3 bases, the J end lost 4 bases, and 13 bases lay between the germline ends. The CDR3 has 14 amino acids. The CDR3 DNA reads TGCGCCAGCAGCTCAGGGGCGCAAAGCACTGAAGCTTTCTTT. This gives the protein CASSSGAQSTEAFF.

This sequence joins TRBV2 and TRBJ1-2; the D gene is possibly TRBD1 (6 bases). The germline CDR1 and CDR2 sequences are SNHLY and FYNNEI. V lost 5 bases, J lost 0 bases, and 28 bases lay in between. This CDR3 region has 20 residues. The CDR3, as DNA: TGTGCCAGCAGTAAGATCCGAGGGTTGAAACTTAGGACAGCTAACTATGGCTACACCTTC. Translated: CASSKIRGLKLRTANYGYTF.

V is TRBV6-5 and J is TRBJ1-2; D is ambiguous. Trimming removed 4 bases at V and 5 bases at J, with 11 bases between. The germline CDR1 and CDR2 sequences are MNHEY and SVGAGI. There are 13 residues in the CDR3. CDR3 residues: CASSSGLVYGYTF. The CDR3 DNA reads TGTGCCAGCAGTTCCGGCCTAGTTTATGGCTACACCTTC.

V gene TRBV7-6 combines with J gene TRBJ2-3; TRBD2 matches 14 bases. J lost 5 bases, V lost 5 bases, and 6 bases had no gene match. This CDR3 comprises 16 residues. Germline CDR1 and CDR2: SGHVS and FNYEAQ. This chain's CDR3 is CASSRGLAGGRDTQYF. CDR3 coding DNA: TGTGCCAGCAGCCGCGGACTAGCGGGGGGCCGAGATACGCAGTATTTT. Filled out from reference TRBV7-6 and TRBJ2-3, the complete variable domain reads GAGVSQSPRYKVTKRGQDVALRCDPISGHVSLYWYRQALGQGPEFLTYFNYEAQQDKSGLPNDRFSAERPEGSISTLTIQRTEQRDSAMYRCASSRGLAGGRDTQYFGPGTRLTVL.

The CDR3 spells CASNTGLRTEQFF. The CDR3 nucleotides are TGTGCCAGCAACACGGGACTCCGCACTGAGCAGTTCTTC. The chain carries TRBV7-2 and TRBJ2-1; D is possibly TRBD2 (6 bases). The CDR3 has 13 amino acids. The germline V gene has CDR1 SGHTA and CDR2 FQGNSA. Trimming shortened V by 7 bases and J by 9 bases, and 16 bases separated the two germline ends.

This chain uses TRBV15 with TRBJ1-5; 7 bases are a match to TRBD1. The CDR3 loop spans 14 amino acids. V lost 9 bases, J lost 0 bases, and 5 bases stayed unmatched. Germline CDR1 is LNHNV and CDR2 is YYDKDF (reference sequence). The CDR3 coding sequence is TGTGCCACGGGACAGCCTTATAGCAATCAGCCCCAGCATTTT. It encodes CATGQPYSNQPQHF.

The chain carries TRBV9 and TRBJ2-2; D might be TRBD2 (6 bases). Germline assignment: CDR1 SGDLS and CDR2 YYNGEE. The CDR3 totals 14 residues. The germline V and J ends were trimmed by 7 bases and 0 bases, with 10 bases remaining between them. The CDR3 nucleotides are TGTGCCAGCGGGGGACTCACGAACACCGGGGAGCTGTTTTTT. Encoded protein: CASGGLTNTGELFF.

This clone has only one observation. The chain links TRBV19 to TRBJ2-7, with TRBD1 matching 7 bases. CDR1 LNHDA and CDR2 SQIVND come from the germline V gene (reference sequence). There are 15 residues in the CDR3. With V trimmed by 6 bases and J by 0 bases, 8 bases remained unmatched. Here the CDR3 reads CASRLTGDSSYEQYF. CDR3 DNA sequence: TGTGCCAGTAGACTTACAGGGGATAGCTCCTACGAGCAGTACTTC.

This rearrangement joins TRBV7-9 to TRBJ1-5; D is perhaps TRBD1 (6 bases). CDR1 SEHNR and CDR2 FQNEAQ come from the germline V gene (reference sequence). Trimming removed 1 base from V and 1 base from J, with 11 bases in between. CDR3 length: 16 residues. CDR3 in amino acids: CASSLVRGGSNQPQHF. The CDR3, as DNA: TGTGCCAGCAGCTTAGTTCGTGGGGGCAGCAATCAGCCCCAGCATTTT.